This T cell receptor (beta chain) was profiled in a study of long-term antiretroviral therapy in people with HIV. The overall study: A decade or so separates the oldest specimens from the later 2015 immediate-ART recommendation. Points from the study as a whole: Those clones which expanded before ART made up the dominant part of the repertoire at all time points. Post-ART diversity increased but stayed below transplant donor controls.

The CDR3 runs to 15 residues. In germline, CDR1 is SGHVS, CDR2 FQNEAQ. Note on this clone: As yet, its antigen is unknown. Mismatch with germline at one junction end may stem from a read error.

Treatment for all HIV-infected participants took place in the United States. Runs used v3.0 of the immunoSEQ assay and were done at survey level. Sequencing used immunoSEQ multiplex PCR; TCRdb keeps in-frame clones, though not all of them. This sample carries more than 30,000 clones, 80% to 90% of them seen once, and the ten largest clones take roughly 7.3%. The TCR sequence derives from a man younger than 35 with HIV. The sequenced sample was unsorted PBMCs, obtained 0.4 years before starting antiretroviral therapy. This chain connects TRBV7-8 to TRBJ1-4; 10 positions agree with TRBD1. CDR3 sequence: CASSLAGTGDEKLFF. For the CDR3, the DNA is TGTGCCAGCAGCCTAGCAGGGACAGGGGATGAAAAACTGTTTTTT.